One sample yielded the 20 T cell receptor beta chains listed below, sequenced in a study of shared clonotypes between healthy human individuals. The data were produced by immunoSEQ multiplex PCR, yet TCRdb's version contains in-frame clones alone and is incomplete. The sample comprises around 500,000 clones, over 65% of which are singletons, and under 15% rests with the top ten. Material for sequencing was PBMCs. These receptor sequences come from a woman between 40 and 50 years old in good health. Some clones in this sample may be carry-over from other donors' samples.

This clone appeared a single time. The gene calls are TRBV2 and TRBJ1-2, with 10 bases lining up with TRBD1. V dropped 5 bases and J dropped 4; count of bases not matched to a gene: 7. The CDR3 loop spans 15 amino acids. CDR1 SNHLY and CDR2 FYNNEI come from the germline V gene. CDR3: CASSSGQGELYGYTF. In DNA form, the CDR3 reads TGTGCCAGCAGTTCTGGACAGGGGGAGCTCTATGGCTACACCTTC.

Comment on this clone: A single base separates this from a much larger clone, so it may be a read error. The V call is TRBV6-5, the J call TRBJ2-7; D might be TRBD2 (5 bases). The CDR3 has 11 residues. Trimming took 6 bases from V and 5 from J, leaving 8 bases between them. CDR1 MNHEY and CDR2 SVGAGI come from the germline V gene. As DNA, the CDR3 is TGTGCCAGCAGCCGGGGTGACGAGCAGTACTTC. It yields the protein CASSRGDEQYF.

The chain links TRBV5-1 to TRBJ1-1; no clear D. Germline values: CDR1 SGHRS, CDR2 YFSETQ. The ends were cut back, 0 bases at V and 4 bases at J, with 16 bases in the middle. The CDR3 totals 16 residues. The CDR3 here is CASSLAQPIVGTEAFF. CDR3 in DNA: TGCGCCAGCAGCTTGGCTCAACCCATCGTGGGCACTGAAGCTTTCTTT.

Notes on this clone: An end of the junction differs from the germline gene, which may be a read error. This chain links TRBV5-5 with TRBJ2-1, with 7 bases lining up with TRBD2. This CDR3 has 19 residues. Looked up from germline, CDR1 is SGHKS and CDR2 is YYEKEE (reference sequence). CDR3 amino acids: CASSLVRTGGSYSYNGQFF. The CDR3 nucleotides are TGTGCCAGCAGCTTGGTGAGGACGGGAGGTTCCTACTCCTACAATGGGCAGTTCTTC. The whole variable domain, filled in from reference TRBV5-5 and TRBJ2-1, reads DAGVTQSPTHLIKTRGQQVTLRCSPISGHKSVSWYQQVLGQGPQFIFQYYEKEERGRGNFPDRFSARQFPNYSSELNVNALLLGDSALYLCASSLVRTGGSYSYNGQFFGPGTRLTVL.

This chain joins TRBV27 and TRBJ2-3, with TRBD1 matching 12 bases. The germline V gene has CDR1 MNHEY and CDR2 SMNVEV (reference sequence). V lost 5 bases to trimming and J lost 5 bases; unmatched junction nucleotides: 8. CDR3 length equals 16 residues. CDR3 nucleotide sequence: TGTGCCAGCAGTCCACGGGACAGGGGGCGGTTAGATACGCAGTATTTT. Translating gives CASSPRDRGRLDTQYF.

This chain joins TRBV7-2 and TRBJ2-1; the match to TRBD2 covers 9 bases. The V gene end was trimmed by 2 bases and the J gene end by 5 bases; junction bases not matched to a gene: 7. Germline V gene data show CDR1 as SGHTA and CDR2 as FQGNSA. The CDR3 has 16 residues. CDR3 loop: CASSLSLAGPHNEQFF. DNA of the CDR3: TGTGCCAGCAGCTTAAGCCTAGCGGGACCACACAATGAGCAGTTCTTC.

CDR3 nucleotides: TGCGCCAGCAGCTGGGGGGGCGAAAATTCACCCCTCCACTTT. It is translated as CASSWGGENSPLHF. The chain has TRBV5-1 and TRBJ1-6, with a tentative D call TRBD1 (6 bases). The CDR3 extends over 14 amino acids. Germline V gene sequence: CDR1 SGHRS, CDR2 YFSETQ. Trimming removed 3 bases at V and 7 bases at J, with 11 bases between.

The table lists this clone with a count of one. This sequence joins TRBV29-1 and TRBJ2-3; 8 positions match TRBD2. The V segment lost 1 base and the J segment 10 bases; nucleotides outside the gene matches: 7. Looked up from germline, CDR1 is SQVTM and CDR2 is ANQGSEA. The CDR3 is 13 residues long. CDR3 protein: CSVEGIAGTAQYF. DNA of the CDR3: TGCAGCGTTGAAGGGATAGCGGGGACTGCGCAGTATTTT.

Points on this clone: Other DNA variants within this sample encode the same CDR3. The rearrangement uses TRBV6-4 and TRBJ2-1; 12 bases align to TRBD2. The trim removed 3 bases at V and 4 bases at J, leaving 1 base unmatched. Germline V CDR1 and CDR2: MRHNA, SNTAGT. This CDR3 contains 15 residues. The CDR3: CASSDGTSGYNEQFF. CDR3 in DNA: TGTGCCAGCAGTGATGGGACTAGCGGGTACAATGAGCAGTTCTTC.

V usage is TRBV5-1 and J usage is TRBJ2-5; 13 nucleotides match TRBD2. The CDR3 has 16 residues. From germline, CDR1 is SGHRS and CDR2 YFSETQ. V lost 4 bases to trimming and J lost 3 bases; unmatched junction nucleotides: 6. Here the CDR3 reads CASSRTSGRAEETQYF. In DNA, the CDR3 is TGCGCCAGCAGCCGAACTAGCGGGAGGGCCGAAGAGACCCAGTACTTC.

The chain links TRBV19 to TRBJ1-5, with D unresolved. From germline, CDR1 is LNHDA and CDR2 SQIVND (reference sequence). Trimming left V 4 bases short and J 0 bases short, with 16 bases between. This CDR3 is built from 17 residues. The CDR3 reads CASSRNGPTYSNQPQHF. As DNA, the CDR3 is TGTGCCAGTAGTAGAAATGGGCCGACCTATAGCAATCAGCCCCAGCATTTT.

J is TRBJ1-5 and V is TRBV28; no clear D gene. Germline CDR1 and CDR2: MDHEN and SYDVKM. The CDR3 has 13 amino acids. Trimming stripped 8 bases from V and 1 base from J, with 9 bases between. The CDR3, as DNA: TGTGCCAGCGACCCTGGGAGCAATCAGCCCCAGCATTTT. It is translated as CASDPGSNQPQHF.

Within the sample, this clone is medium-sized (0.01 to 0.1%). The chain combines TRBV10-1 with TRBJ1-2; maybe TRBD1 (6 bases). V was pared by 2 bases and J by 3 bases, with 10 bases between. CDR1 WNHNN and CDR2 SYGVQD come from the germline V gene (reference sequence). This CDR3 has 14 amino acids. The CDR3 loop is CASSEEQGDYGYTF. The CDR3 coding sequence is TGCGCCAGCAGTGAGGAACAGGGAGACTATGGCTACACCTTC.

This clone was counted only a few times. The chain combines TRBV7-9 with TRBJ2-7; 7 nucleotides agree with TRBD1. Germline V gene lookup returns CDR1 SEHNR and CDR2 FQNEAQ (reference sequence). The V and J ends lost 3 bases and 2 bases, in that order; junction bases with no gene match: 4. The CDR3 covers 14 residues. The CDR3 DNA reads TGTGCCAGCAGCTTGGGGACAGTAACCTACGAGCAGTACTTC. This gives the protein CASSLGTVTYEQYF.

V usage is TRBV7-8 and J usage is TRBJ2-1, with D perhaps matching TRBD2 (6 bases). V dropped 5 bases and J dropped 3 bases, with 14 bases sitting between them. This CDR3 spans 15 amino acids. Germline V gene sequence: CDR1 SGHVS, CDR2 FQNEAQ. The CDR3 reads CASSGSGYRYNEQFF. Written as DNA, the CDR3 is TGTGCCAGCAGCGGTAGCGGCTACCGCTACAATGAGCAGTTCTTC. Looking up the rest from reference TRBV7-8 and TRBJ2-1 gives the full variable domain: GAGVSQSPRYKVAKRGQDVALRCDPISGHVSLFWYQQALGQGPEFLTYFQNEAQLDKSGLPSDRFFAERPEGSVSTLKIQRTQQEDSAVYLCASSGSGYRYNEQFFGPGTRLTVL.

The chain carries TRBV28 and TRBJ1-5; D might be TRBD1 (5 bases). The CDR3 is 14 amino acids. V was shortened by 6 bases and J by 7 bases, with 16 bases between the two germline ends. Germline V gene data show CDR1 as MDHEN and CDR2 as SYDVKM. CDR3 nucleotides: TGTGCCAGCAGCGTGACGGGGCATCGACAGCCCCAGCATTTT. Amino acid sequence: CASSVTGHRQPQHF. The variable domain in full, with the rest retrieved from reference TRBV28 and TRBJ1-5, is DVKVTQSSRYLVKRTGEKVFLECVQDMDHENMFWYRQDPGLGLRLIYFSYDVKMKEKGDIPEGYSVSREKKERFSLILESASTNQTSMYLCASSVTGHRQPQHFGDGTRLSIL.

V and J are TRBV15 and TRBJ2-5; 11 positions match TRBD2. Germline lookup yields CDR1 LNHNV and CDR2 YYDKDF (reference sequence). This CDR3 comprises 16 residues. V shed 1 base, J shed 4 bases, and the junction held 5 bases outside the gene matches. Here the CDR3 DNA reads TGTGCCACCAGCAGAGTAGCGGGAGGGCCGGGAGAGACCCAGTACTTC. Protein sequence: CATSRVAGGPGETQYF.

This chain links TRBV6-1 with TRBJ1-5; 7 bases fit TRBD1. The V gene end was trimmed by 2 bases and the J gene end by 5 bases; junction bases not matched to a gene: 3. The length of the CDR3 is 14 residues. The germline CDR1 and CDR2 sequences are MNHNS and SASEGT. CDR3 amino acids: CASSEQGGHQPQHF. Written as DNA, the CDR3 is TGTGCCAGCAGTGAACAGGGGGGTCATCAGCCCCAGCATTTT.

The V call is TRBV30, the J call TRBJ1-6, with no clear D. Germline assignment: CDR1 GTSNPN and CDR2 SVGIG (reference sequence). Trimming took 1 base from V and 9 from J, leaving 16 bases between them. The CDR3 sequence is 15 residues long. The CDR3 spells CAWSEGLGTGSPLHF. The DNA for the CDR3 is TGTGCCTGGAGTGAAGGTTTGGGAACCGGTTCACCCCTCCACTTT.

The chain recombines TRBV5-5 with TRBJ1-4; 8 bases align to TRBD1. This CDR3 contains 16 residues. Germline-derived CDR1 and CDR2 are SGHKS and YYEKEE (reference sequence). Trimming cost V 6 bases and J 4 bases; bases outside gene matches: 11. CDR3 DNA: TGTGCCAGCACCCCGACAGGGGCCGTTAGTAATGAAAAACTGTTTTTT. Translating gives CASTPTGAVSNEKLFF.